The 14 T cell receptor beta chains below were found in one sample sequenced in a study of blood T cell repertoires in COVID-19 (dated by TCRdb to the early 2020s). Library creation used the immunoSEQ multiplex PCR assay. TCRdb took this table from immuneACCESS and kept in-frame rearrangements with V and J called. Such tables lack part of the clones; where checked against another copy, unresolved V genes explain under half of the gap, and the rest is unexplained. The sample table lists about 400,000 clones, approximately 88% of them with a count of one. Approximately 1.2% of the sample belongs to the ten largest clones. The sequenced sample consisted of peripheral blood. The receptors were gathered from a man aged 40-49 years with acute or convalescent COVID-19.

This sequence joins TRBV5-4 and TRBJ2-5, with 7 bases fitting TRBD1. The CDR3 is 15 amino acids. J lost 2 bases, V lost 0 bases, and 4 bases had no gene match. From germline, CDR1 is SGHNT and CDR2 YYREEE (reference sequence). CDR3 sequence reads: CASSLVGTAQETQYF. The CDR3 region has the DNA TGTGCCAGCAGCTTGGTAGGGACAGCACAAGAGACCCAGTACTTC.

The rearrangement joins TRBV28 to TRBJ1-5; the D gene is possibly TRBD1 (6 bases). Germline CDR1 is MDHEN and CDR2 is SYDVKM. The V and J ends lost 7 bases and 0 bases respectively, with 16 bases between them. The CDR3 loop spans 16 amino acids. CDR3 protein: CASIPAGANSNQPQHF. The CDR3 bases are TGTGCCAGCATCCCAGCAGGGGCAAATAGCAATCAGCCCCAGCATTTT.

The CDR3, as DNA: TGTGCCAGCAGTTTAATACAGGGGGGATATGGCGAGCAGTACTTC. This sequence encodes CASSLIQGGYGEQYF. The chain has TRBV27 and TRBJ2-7; 8 bases agree with TRBD1. With V trimmed by 2 bases and J by 6 bases, 9 bases remained unmatched. The CDR3 is 15 residues long. CDR1 is MNHEY, CDR2 SMNVEV, per germline (reference sequence).

The genes are TRBV7-3 and TRBJ1-1; D perhaps matches TRBD1 (6 bases). The CDR3 covers 14 residues. The V gene's germline CDR1 is SGHTA and CDR2 FQGTGA. V shed 2 bases and J shed 1 base, with 8 bases lying between them. CDR3: CASSLGTPNTEAFF. The CDR3 DNA is TGTGCCAGCAGCTTAGGGACACCGAACACTGAAGCTTTCTTT.

This chain links TRBV12-3 or TRBV12-4 with TRBJ1-4; 7 positions match TRBD1. The CDR3 loop spans 13 amino acids. The junction had 1 base not matched to a gene; V was cut back by 5 bases and J by 4 bases. The CDR3 DNA reads TGTGCCAGCAGTGGGACAGATAATGAAAAACTGTTTTTT. Amino acids: CASSGTDNEKLFF.

The J gene is TRBJ2-5, the V gene TRBV5-6, with a weak D call TRBD1 (5 bases). This CDR3 contains 13 residues. The ends were cut back, 4 bases at V and 2 bases at J, with 9 bases in the middle. The V gene's germline CDR1 is SGHDT and CDR2 YYEEEE. The CDR3 loop reads CASSRTGQETQYF. The CDR3 nucleotides read TGTGCCAGCAGCCGCACAGGTCAAGAGACCCAGTACTTC.

This chain links TRBV30 with TRBJ2-2; weak D call: TRBD2 (6 bases). The CDR3 is made up of 12 amino acids. Trimming shortened V by 8 bases and J by 6 bases, and 13 bases separated the two germline ends. The germline gives CDR1 GTSNPN, CDR2 SVGIG (reference sequence). The CDR3 region is CALTPGAGELFF. CDR3 coding DNA: TGTGCCCTAACCCCGGGGGCCGGGGAGCTGTTTTTT.

The rearrangement links TRBV9 to TRBJ2-5; TRBD1 is a possible D gene (5 bases). The CDR3 loop spans 13 amino acids. The V end was cut by 4 bases, the J end by 5 bases, with 12 bases between. Per the germline V gene, CDR1 is SGDLS and CDR2 is YYNGEE. For the CDR3, the DNA is TGTGCCAGCAGCATCACCCCAGGGGAGACCCAGTACTTC. Translating it yields CASSITPGETQYF. The variable domain in full, completed from reference TRBV9 and TRBJ2-5, reads DSGVTQTPKHLITATGQRVTLRCSPRSGDLSVYWYQQSLDQGLQFLIQYYNGEERAKGNILERFSAQQFPDLHSELNLSSLELGDSALYFCASSITPGETQYFGPGTRLLVL.

This chain links TRBV6-5 with TRBJ1-1, with a possible D match to TRBD1 (5 bases). V was shortened by 4 bases and J by 3 bases, with 9 bases between the two germline ends. The length of the CDR3 is 13 residues. Looked up from germline, CDR1 is MNHEY and CDR2 is SVGAGI. As DNA, the CDR3 is TGTGCCAGCAGTTCTTGGGGCGACACTGAAGCTTTCTTT. Protein product: CASSSWGDTEAFF.

V gene TRBV11-3 combines with J gene TRBJ2-3; the D is unclear. CDR3 length: 12 amino acids. Trimming removed 2 bases from V and 4 bases from J, with 4 bases in between. Looked up from germline, CDR1 is SGHNT and CDR2 is YENEEA. The CDR3: CASSLTPDTQYF. CDR3 DNA sequence: TGTGCCAGCAGCTTAACACCAGATACGCAGTATTTT.

V usage is TRBV29-1 and J usage is TRBJ2-1, with 8 bases identical to TRBD2. The germline gives CDR1 SQVTM, CDR2 ANQGSEA. The V gene end was trimmed by 6 bases and the J gene end by 4 bases; junction bases not matched to a gene: 8. The CDR3 has 14 amino acids. The DNA of the CDR3 is TGCAGCGTGTCCCGTGGCGGGAGGTACAATGAGCAGTTCTTC. Residues: CSVSRGGRYNEQFF.

Points on this clone: The sample carries other DNA sequences with the same CDR3. The V gene is TRBV5-1, the J gene TRBJ2-7; possibly TRBD1 for D (6 bases). There are 15 residues in the CDR3. CDR1 is SGHRS and CDR2 is YFSETQ in the germline V gene. Trimming shortened V by 0 bases and J by 1 base, and 11 bases separated the two germline ends. The CDR3 nucleotides are TGCGCCAGCAGCTTGGTGACAGGCTCTTCCTACGAGCAGTACTTC. Amino acids: CASSLVTGSSYEQYF.

The rearrangement links TRBV7-3 to TRBJ2-1; tentatively, D is TRBD2 (5 bases). In germline, CDR1 is SGHTA, CDR2 FQGTGA. This CDR3 region has 13 residues. V dropped 5 bases and J dropped 7 bases, with 12 bases sitting between them. Here the CDR3 reads CASSQDLPNEQFF. CDR3 nucleotide sequence: TGTGCCAGCAGCCAGGACTTACCGAATGAGCAGTTCTTC.

V and J are TRBV27 and TRBJ1-2; no reliable D call. Germline CDR1 reads MNHEY; CDR2 reads SMNVEV (reference sequence). The CDR3 is 14 residues long. The V end was cut by 2 bases, the J end by 4 bases, with 11 bases between. The CDR3: CASSLTRSPYGYTF. The CDR3 DNA follows: TGTGCCAGCAGTTTAACCAGGTCGCCCTATGGCTACACCTTC.